The 4 T cell receptor beta chains listed next were all sequenced from one sample in a study of T cells in Graves' hyperthyroidism and ophthalmopathy. TCR beta CDR3 region amplification was performed from RNA transcripts. Initially, a first-round RT-PCR of the TCR CDR3 employed the HTBI primer set. From the multiplex PCR reads, TCRdb called clonotypes with MiXCR, one entry per CDR3 protein. The profile shows approximately 740,000 distinct CDR3 sequences, around 13% of them singletons. Source material: blood. The receptors were gathered from a woman aged 18-30 years with Graves' hyperthyroidism.

V gene TRBV10-3 combines with J gene TRBJ1-6; D is unresolved. Germline loops: CDR1 ENHRY, CDR2 SYGVKD. Trimming removed 3 bases at V and 7 bases at J, with 10 bases between. The CDR3 runs to 14 residues. As DNA, the CDR3 is TGTGCCATCAGTGAATCACAGAAAAATTCACCCCTCCACTTT. Amino acids: CAISESQKNSPLHF.

In this sample, this clonotype turned up many times. V gene TRBV7-2 combines with J gene TRBJ1-1; 8 nucleotides match TRBD1. The CDR3 consists of 15 residues. Per the germline V gene, CDR1 is SGHTA and CDR2 is FQGNSA. The V gene end was trimmed by 5 bases and the J gene end by 1 base; junction bases not matched to a gene: 6. The CDR3 sequence is CASSPWTGTNTEAFF. The CDR3 DNA reads TGTGCCAGCAGCCCCTGGACAGGGACGAACACTGAAGCTTTCTTT.

This clonotype was detected ten times or more. The rearrangement uses TRBV9 and TRBJ2-7, with 9 bases fitting TRBD2. The CDR3 consists of 16 residues. After removal of 0 bases from V and 8 bases from J, the junction contained 12 bases not matched to a gene. CDR1 and CDR2 (germline): SGDLS, YYNGEE. The CDR3 region is CASSVESGSGRFQQYF. CDR3 DNA: TGTGCCAGCAGCGTAGAATCGGGTAGCGGGAGATTCCAGCAGTACTTC.

This chain links TRBV29-1 with TRBJ1-2; no reliable D call. CDR1 and CDR2 from the germline V gene are SQVTM and ANQGSEA. V lost 6 bases, J lost 4 bases, and 15 bases lay in between. CDR3 length: 13 residues. Written as DNA, the CDR3 is TGCAGCGTGGGGTCGGACTGGGGCTATGGCTACACCTTC. Translated: CSVGSDWGYGYTF.